This T cell receptor (beta chain) stems from a study of blood T cell repertoires in COVID-19. Turning to the study itself: In each case, the material was cDNA or gDNA derived from T cells, B-cell-depleted T cells, or PBMCs.

Germline CDR1 is SGDLS and CDR2 is YYNGEE. The V and J ends lost 7 bases and 8 bases respectively, with 18 bases between them. This CDR3 has 14 amino acids. Only in-frame clones appear in the TCRdb table, and some are missing; sequencing was by immunoSEQ multiplex PCR. This sample has 200,000 or so clones, with 80% to 85% found just once. This sequence joins TRBV9 and TRBJ1-4; D is possibly TRBD1 (5 bases). The sample taken for sequencing was PBMCs or T cells enriched from blood (not recorded which). This receptor was identified in a man aged 35 to 55 who had recovered from COVID-19. The CDR3 nucleotides are TGTGCCAGCTCCCGAGGGGCAGCGGGGGAAAAACTGTTTTTT. This encodes CASSRGAAGEKLFF.